Shown below are 2 T cell receptor beta chains from a single sample sequenced in a study of shared T cell receptors in the human thymus. The data were produced by immunoSEQ multiplex PCR, yet TCRdb's version contains in-frame clones alone and is incomplete. The sample contains about 660,000 clones, approximately 88% of which appear only once. This same sample was also part of a study on human thymus T cells.

The sequenced sample was thymocytes. These receptors all stem from a boy less than two years old with a congenital heart defect.

V is TRBV11-2 and J is TRBJ2-7; TRBD2 aligns across 8 bases. CDR1 and CDR2 (germline): SGHAT, FQNNGV. The CDR3 extends over 15 amino acids. V dropped 5 bases and J dropped 5; count of bases not matched to a gene: 11. CDR3 coding DNA: TGTGCCAGCAGCCCACGGTTGCGGGAGGCTCACGAGCAGTACTTC. Protein product: CASSPRLREAHEQYF. The variable domain in full, completed from reference TRBV11-2 and TRBJ2-7, reads EAGVAQSPRYKIIEKRQSVAFWCNPISGHATLYWYQQILGQGPKLLIQFQNNGVVDDSQLPKDRFSAERLKGVDSTLKIQPAKLEDSAVYLCASSPRLREAHEQYFGPGTRLTVT.

The V and J genes are TRBV4-1 and TRBJ2-1; a possible D gene is TRBD2 (5 bases). CDR3 length: 15 amino acids. V lost 0 bases and J lost 12, with 18 bases in between. Per the germline V gene, CDR1 is MGHRA and CDR2 is YSYEKL. The CDR3 is CASSQEGLAPWGQFF. DNA for the CDR3: TGCGCCAGCAGCCAAGAAGGTCTAGCCCCCTGGGGGCAGTTCTTC.